This TCR beta chain was documented in a study of CD8 T cells in Susac syndrome. The CDR3 consists of 15 residues. Trimming pared 2 bases from V and 0 bases from J, leaving 10 bases between. CDR1 is MNHEY, CDR2 SMNVEV, per germline (reference sequence). RNA amounts of roughly 0.5 to 1 ug underwent reverse transcription with random hexamers. TCRdb independently ran MiXCR on the immunoSEQ multiplex PCR reads; one entry per CDR3 protein. The data show 150,000 to 200,000 distinct CDR3 sequences, with 90% to 95% seen just once and roughly 0.14% held by the top ten. In blood CD8+ and CD4+ T cells, TCR beta underwent sequencing. CD8+ and CD4+ T cells were negatively isolated; TEMRA cells were FACS-enriched.

The source material was CD4+ T cells from PBMCs. This clonotype was obtained from a human donor in good health. The chain couples TRBV27 to TRBJ1-2; D not resolved. CDR3 bases: TGTGCCAGCAGTTTAACTTTCTCTCCTAACTATGGCTACACCTTC. Translation: CASSLTFSPNYGYTF.